Below are 12 T cell receptor beta chains sequenced from a single sample in a study of blood T cells in healthy people across ages. Combining a sample-barcoded 5' primer with a J-beta primer mix, a second PCR ran for about 6 to 11 cycles. Each CDR3 protein is one row after TCRdb ran MiXCR on the 5' RACE reads. The data contain some 1.6 million distinct CDR3 sequences, about 35% of them singletons. Input material: blood. The receptors derive from a woman in her 30s in good health.

The chain carries TRBV7-8 and TRBJ2-3, with D perhaps matching TRBD1 (7 bases). Germline assignment: CDR1 SGHVS and CDR2 FQNEAQ. With 5 bases removed from V and 1 base from J, the gap between germline ends came to 16 bases. This CDR3 has 16 residues. In nucleotides, the CDR3 is TGTGCCAGCAGCATATGGGGGGACAGCCGCACAGATACGCAGTATTTT. Residues: CASSIWGDSRTDTQYF.

The table lists this clonotype with a few counts. The chain has TRBV2 and TRBJ1-1; possible D gene TRBD1, 5 bases. The V gene lost 6 bases and the J gene lost 7 bases, with 15 bases spanning the gap. This CDR3 spans 13 amino acids. Germline V gene data show CDR1 as SNHLY and CDR2 as FYNNEI. As DNA, the CDR3 is TGTGCCAGCAGCCCCAAGCGGGGCCATGAAGCTTTCTTT. Translating gives CASSPKRGHEAFF.

The gene calls are TRBV5-4 and TRBJ2-1; no definite D call. V dropped 1 base and J dropped 6 bases, with 17 bases sitting between them. The CDR3 loop spans 16 amino acids. The germline CDR1 and CDR2 sequences are SGHNT and YYREEE (reference sequence). DNA for the CDR3: TGTGCCAGCAGCTTGTATGGGTCCCCAAGAGCCAATGAGCAGTTCTTC. This encodes CASSLYGSPRANEQFF.

The chain joins TRBV7-9 to TRBJ2-5, with D possibly TRBD1 on 6 matching bases. The V end lost 3 bases, the J end lost 4 bases, and 15 bases lay between the germline ends. The CDR3 is 15 residues long. The V gene's germline CDR1 is SEHNR and CDR2 FQNEAQ (reference sequence). The CDR3 coding sequence is TGTGCCAGCAGCTTCGAAGGGGGTGATCTAGAGACCCAGTACTTC. This gives the protein CASSFEGGDLETQYF.

Many counts were recorded for this clonotype. The chain carries TRBV12-3 or TRBV12-4 and TRBJ2-3, with D perhaps given as TRBD1 or TRBD2 (5 bases each). The CDR3 covers 15 residues. Trimming removed 5 bases at V and 0 bases at J, with 12 bases between. The CDR3 DNA is TGTGCCAGCAGTGAGGGGAAAACTAGCACAGATACGCAGTATTTT. The encoded protein is CASSEGKTSTDTQYF.

This sequence joins TRBV10-2 and TRBJ2-6, with 7 positions matching TRBD1. V was clipped by 3 bases and J by 0 bases; unmatched bases: 8. Germline assignment: CDR1 WSHSY and CDR2 SAAADI. The CDR3 is 18 residues long. The CDR3 is CASSDRDRAYSGANVLTF. The CDR3 nucleotides are TGCGCCAGCAGTGACCGAGACAGGGCCTACTCTGGGGCCAACGTCCTGACTTTC.

The chain couples TRBV5-1 to TRBJ2-2; the D call may be TRBD1 or TRBD2 (5 bases each). With 2 bases removed from V and 5 bases from J, the gap between germline ends came to 13 bases. The CDR3 totals 15 residues. Germline-derived CDR1 and CDR2 are SGHRS and YFSETQ. CDR3 in amino acids: CASSLGTAVTGELFF. The DNA of the CDR3 is TGCGCCAGCAGCTTAGGGACCGCGGTTACCGGGGAGCTGTTTTTT.

The rearrangement joins TRBV20-1 to TRBJ2-1, with TRBD2 matching 7 bases. The V segment lost 2 bases and the J segment 4 bases; nucleotides outside the gene matches: 5. Looked up from germline, CDR1 is DFQATT and CDR2 is SNEGSKA (reference sequence). The CDR3 is 14 amino acids. CDR3 residues: CSARSLAEYNEQFF. CDR3 bases: TGCAGTGCTAGATCGCTAGCGGAGTACAATGAGCAGTTCTTC.

Written as DNA, the CDR3 is TGTGCCAGCAGGAAGGGGACAGACTACGAGCAGTACTTC. Its protein product is CASRKGTDYEQYF. The gene calls are TRBV2 and TRBJ2-7, with TRBD1 matching over 7 bases. Germline V gene data show CDR1 as SNHLY and CDR2 as FYNNEI. The CDR3 is 13 residues long. V gave up 6 bases and J gave up 3 bases; unmatched junction bases: 5.

This clonotype turned up a few times. This chain joins TRBV9 and TRBJ1-2, with no clear D. This CDR3 spans 18 amino acids. V gave up 0 bases and J gave up 0 bases, with 18 bases separating them. Germline values: CDR1 SGDLS, CDR2 YYNGEE. CDR3 sequence reads: CASSVADGPFPSNYGYTF. The CDR3 DNA reads as TGTGCCAGCAGCGTAGCGGACGGACCTTTCCCCTCTAACTATGGCTACACCTTC.

V gene TRBV3-1 combines with J gene TRBJ2-7; D is perhaps TRBD1 (6 bases). This CDR3 is built from 15 residues. The germline V and J ends were trimmed by 0 bases and 3 bases, with 12 bases remaining between them. Germline values: CDR1 LGHDT, CDR2 YNNKEL (reference sequence). The CDR3 sequence: CASSQDMGAGYEQYF. The CDR3 nucleotides are TGTGCCAGCAGCCAAGACATGGGGGCGGGCTACGAGCAGTACTTC.

The chain employs TRBV27 and TRBJ1-5; possibly TRBD1 for D (6 bases). Germline CDR1 and CDR2: MNHEY and SMNVEV (reference sequence). CDR3 length: 14 amino acids. Trimming took off 4 bases at V and 8 bases at J, with 15 bases between the two ends. This CDR3 is CASSYRQGIEPQHF. The CDR3 DNA reads as TGTGCCAGCAGTTACCGCCAGGGGATCGAGCCCCAGCATTTT.